The clone carrying this T cell receptor beta chain turned up a few times. The antigen remains undetermined. This entry comes from a study of cytomegalovirus exposure and HLA in healthy donors. On the study more broadly: An earlier analysis identified approximately 120 million unique TCR beta sequences in 150 million to 200 million T cells.

The trim removed 4 bases at V and 1 base at J, leaving 9 bases unmatched. The CDR3 sequence is 16 residues long. Germline CDR1 and CDR2: SGHNT and YYREEE (reference sequence). PCR was performed using 60 Vbeta and 13 Jbeta primers. Sequencing was performed with immunoSEQ multiplex PCR; in TCRdb, only in-frame clones are kept and a portion is missing. The sample holds some 35,000 clones, 45% to 55% seen once. Study-wide findings and caveats: In a later analysis, several top co-occurrence clusters appeared linked to parvovirus B19, influenza, CMV and Epstein-Barr virus.

This clonotype originated in a woman aged 40 to 55 in good health and CMV-seropositive. The sequencing sample was made of PBMCs. The V gene is TRBV5-4, the J gene TRBJ2-5, with 8 bases matching TRBD2. The DNA of the CDR3 is TGTGCCAGCAGCCTAAGGGGAAGCGGGGGCCAAGAGACCCAGTACTTC. Its translation is CASSLRGSGGQETQYF.